This passage covers 27 T cell receptor beta chains from one sample sequenced in a study of blood T cell repertoires in COVID-19. TCRdb's table, derived via immunoSEQ multiplex PCR, lists solely in-frame clones and lacks some. The repertoire holds some 74,000 clones, more than 80% seen once, with nearly 5% in the top ten. The sample taken for sequencing was peripheral blood. These receptors were obtained from a woman aged 80 or over with active or convalescent COVID-19.

The gene calls are TRBV19 and TRBJ1-5; 7 bases are a match to TRBD1. Germline loops: CDR1 LNHDA, CDR2 SQIVND (reference sequence). The CDR3 extends over 16 amino acids. Trimming at V came to 7 bases and at J to 7 bases, leaving 16 bases not matched to a gene. CDR3 bases: TGTGCCAGTACGGTCTTGTTCCGGGACAGAGGACAGCCCCAGCATTTT. Protein: CASTVLFRDRGQPQHF.

The chain joins TRBV18 to TRBJ2-6; a weak D match, TRBD2 (5 bases). Germline V CDR1 and CDR2: KGHSH, LQKENI. This CDR3 is 14 amino acids long. The V end lost 10 bases, the J end lost 0 bases, and 10 bases lay between the germline ends. In DNA, the CDR3 is TGTGCCACTTTTGAGGGCTCTGGGGCCAACGTCCTGACTTTC. Its translation: CATFEGSGANVLTF.

The chain joins TRBV7-8 to TRBJ2-7; D unresolved. Trimming stripped 4 bases from V and 2 bases from J, with 9 bases between. Germline V gene data show CDR1 as SGHVS and CDR2 as FQNEAQ. CDR3 length equals 13 residues. This CDR3 reads CASSSLQAYEQYF. The CDR3 DNA is TGTGCCAGCAGCTCCTTACAAGCCTACGAGCAGTACTTC.

The chain is built from TRBV11-1 and TRBJ2-1, with 12 bases identical to TRBD2. Germline CDR1 reads SGHAT; CDR2 reads FQDESV (reference sequence). CDR3 size: 16 residues. Germline trimming cut 2 bases from V and 5 bases from J; bases unmatched to any gene: 4. This CDR3 is CASSLRTSGIHNEQFF. The CDR3 DNA follows: TGTGCCAGCAGCTTACGGACTAGCGGGATCCACAATGAGCAGTTCTTC.

V is TRBV19 and J is TRBJ2-1; TRBD1 is a possible D gene (6 bases). Germline CDR1 LNHDA, CDR2 SQIVND (reference sequence). Trimming shortened V by 8 bases and J by 3 bases, and 14 bases separated the two germline ends. The CDR3 totals 14 residues. CDR3 bases: TGTGCCAGTCGTACAGGGTACTACTACAATGAGCAGTTCTTC. Protein: CASRTGYYYNEQFF.

This chain links TRBV4-1 with TRBJ2-7, with D tentatively TRBD2 (6 bases). The germline V and J ends were trimmed by 1 base and 2 bases, with 12 bases remaining between them. Germline CDR1 reads MGHRA; CDR2 reads YSYEKL. This CDR3 contains 15 residues. CDR3 coding DNA: TGCGCCAGCAGCCAAGGGGTTAGCGGAACCTACGAGCAGTACTTC. It yields the protein CASSQGVSGTYEQYF.

This clone was counted only a few times. CDR3 sequence: CASRRQGTYTEAFF. The CDR3 nucleotides are TGTGCCAGCAGGAGACAGGGGACCTACACTGAAGCTTTCTTT. The gene calls are TRBV2 and TRBJ1-1; 8 nucleotides line up with TRBD1. After removal of 6 bases from V and 3 bases from J, the junction contained 6 bases not matched to a gene. Germline assignment: CDR1 SNHLY and CDR2 FYNNEI. The CDR3 has 14 amino acids.

The chain employs TRBV29-1 and TRBJ1-1, with 9 bases identical to TRBD1. In germline, CDR1 is SQVTM, CDR2 ANQGSEA. CDR3 length: 16 residues. Trimming took 6 bases from V and 0 from J; bases not matched to a gene: 11. CDR3 protein: CSVVTGTGNMNTEAFF. CDR3 sequence (DNA): TGCAGCGTCGTTACCGGGACAGGGAATATGAACACTGAAGCTTTCTTT.

The V gene is TRBV4-1, the J gene TRBJ1-4; D is unresolved. The CDR3 loop spans 15 amino acids. From germline, CDR1 is MGHRA and CDR2 YSYEKL. The V and J ends lost 2 bases and 0 bases respectively, with 7 bases between them. The CDR3 here is CASSQSVPTNEKLFF. CDR3 sequence (DNA): TGCGCCAGCAGCCAATCAGTCCCAACTAATGAAAAACTGTTTTTT.

This clone turned up a few times. The CDR3 region has the DNA TGTGCCACCAGCACTGGACTGACCTCTGGGGCCAACGTCCTGACTTTC. Amino acid sequence: CATSTGLTSGANVLTF. V gene TRBV15 combines with J gene TRBJ2-6; D possibly corresponds to TRBD2 (5 bases). V gave up 4 bases and J gave up 0 bases, with 10 bases separating them. CDR3 length equals 16 residues. Germline V lookup: CDR1 LNHNV, CDR2 YYDKDF (reference sequence). Complete variable domain (other parts from reference TRBV15 and TRBJ2-6): DAMVIQNPRYQVTQFGKPVTLSCSQTLNHNVMYWYQQKSSQAPKLLFHYYDKDFNNEADTPDNFQSRRPNTSFCFLDIRSPGLGDTAMYLCATSTGLTSGANVLTFGAGSRLTVL.

This rearrangement joins TRBV9 to TRBJ2-7; 8 nucleotides line up with TRBD2. The V segment lost 0 bases and the J segment 3 bases; nucleotides outside the gene matches: 5. This CDR3 has 15 amino acids. The germline gives CDR1 SGDLS, CDR2 YYNGEE. The DNA for the CDR3 is TGTGCCAGCAGCGTAGGAAGCGGGAGAGGCTACGAGCAGTACTTC. This translates into CASSVGSGRGYEQYF.

The V gene is TRBV27, the J gene TRBJ1-2; tentative D call: TRBD1 (5 bases). This CDR3 region has 15 residues. The V gene's germline CDR1 is MNHEY and CDR2 SMNVEV (reference sequence). Trimming cost V 4 bases and J 6 bases, with 18 bases left between them. Here the CDR3 reads CASSYLPAREDGYTF. The DNA for the CDR3 is TGTGCCAGCAGTTACCTCCCGGCCAGGGAAGATGGCTACACCTTC.

CDR3 loop: CASSLRTGAVSYEQYF. The CDR3 nucleotides are TGCGCCAGCAGCCTGCGGACAGGGGCCGTTTCCTACGAGCAGTACTTC. V gene TRBV5-1 combines with J gene TRBJ2-7; 9 nucleotides line up with TRBD1. The germline V gene encodes CDR1 SGHRS and CDR2 YFSETQ. The CDR3 is 16 amino acids. V lost 4 bases, J lost 1 base, and 9 bases stayed unmatched.

The J gene is TRBJ1-3, the V gene TRBV7-9, with TRBD1 matching 12 bases. Germline V CDR1 and CDR2: SEHNR, FQNEAQ (reference sequence). V was pared by 6 bases and J by 0 bases, with 3 bases of the junction left unmatched. The CDR3 has 16 residues. This CDR3 is CASSLGQGASGNTIYF. The CDR3 bases are TGTGCCAGCAGTTTGGGACAGGGGGCCTCTGGAAACACCATATATTTT.

V usage is TRBV14 and J usage is TRBJ1-6, with a tentative D call TRBD1 (5 bases). This CDR3 region has 16 residues. Germline CDR1 SGHDN, CDR2 FVKESK. Trimming took 0 bases from V and 6 from J, leaving 12 bases between them. The CDR3 DNA reads TGTGCCAGCAGCCAAGACGGGACTGATATTAATTCACCCCTCCACTTT. This gives the protein CASSQDGTDINSPLHF.

This chain links TRBV18 with TRBJ2-1; TRBD2 aligns across 8 bases. The V gene end was trimmed by 1 base and the J gene end by 12 bases; junction bases not matched to a gene: 14. Germline CDR1 KGHSH, CDR2 LQKENI. This CDR3 has 16 residues. CDR3 residues: CASSPRGTSSLSVQFF. Written as DNA, the CDR3 is TGTGCCAGCTCACCACGCGGGACTAGTTCACTTTCGGTGCAGTTCTTC.

The chain links TRBV19 to TRBJ1-1, with D unclear. CDR1 LNHDA and CDR2 SQIVND come from the germline V gene (reference sequence). V lost 5 bases, J lost 3 bases, and 10 bases lay in between. The length of the CDR3 is 13 residues. The CDR3: CASSRYGDTEAFF. The CDR3 DNA follows: TGTGCCAGTAGTCGGTACGGAGACACTGAAGCTTTCTTT. Full variable domain (rest looked up from reference TRBV19 and TRBJ1-1): DGGITQSPKYLFRKEGQNVTLSCEQNLNHDAMYWYRQDPGQGLRLIYYSQIVNDFQKGDIAEGYSVSREKKESFPLTVTSAQKNPTAFYLCASSRYGDTEAFFGQGTRLTVV.

This clone was seen a few times. In nucleotides, the CDR3 is TGTGCCAGCAGAGCCGATACCAGGGCGGGGAACCAAGAGACCCAGTACTTC. This encodes CASRADTRAGNQETQYF. The chain is built from TRBV2 and TRBJ2-5; a possible D gene is TRBD2 (6 bases). Trimming took 6 bases from V and 0 from J, leaving 20 bases between them. CDR1 is SNHLY and CDR2 is FYNNEI in the germline V gene. The CDR3 sequence is 17 residues long.

This clone was seen repeatedly, ten times or more. The V gene is TRBV2, the J gene TRBJ2-7; 7 bases are a match to TRBD1. V shed 10 bases, J shed 0 bases, and the junction held 3 bases outside the gene matches. The CDR3 is 12 residues long. Germline V lookup: CDR1 SNHLY, CDR2 FYNNEI. The DNA for the CDR3 is TGTGCCACCGACAGGGACTCCTACGAGCAGTACTTC. This sequence encodes CATDRDSYEQYF.

As regards this clone: The germline gene is not matched at one end of the junction; a read error may be the cause. The V gene is TRBV4-2, the J gene TRBJ1-2; 8 nucleotides line up with TRBD1. Per the germline V gene, CDR1 is LGHNA and CDR2 is YNFKEQ. The CDR3 has 12 residues. CDR3 in amino acids: CASSQVVPGQVF. The CDR3 bases are TGTGCCAGCAGCCAAGTAGTACCGGGACAGGTGTTT.

The chain employs TRBV7-9 and TRBJ1-4; no definite D call. Germline lookup yields CDR1 SEHNR and CDR2 FQNEAQ (reference sequence). CDR3 length: 13 residues. V was pared by 3 bases and J by 7 bases, with 9 bases between. The DNA of the CDR3 is TGTGCCAGCAGCTTTCAGGATGGTGAAAAACTGTTTTTT. It translates to CASSFQDGEKLFF.

V and J are TRBV19 and TRBJ2-3; 8 bases are a match to TRBD2. In germline, CDR1 is LNHDA, CDR2 SQIVND (reference sequence). The V gene end was trimmed by 6 bases and the J gene end by 5 bases; junction bases not matched to a gene: 7. The CDR3 spans 14 residues. The CDR3: CASRVAGGLDTQYF. In DNA form, the CDR3 reads TGTGCCAGTAGAGTGGCGGGAGGACTAGATACGCAGTATTTT.

This clone occurred once. The genes are TRBV18 and TRBJ2-2; TRBD1 matches 7 bases. Germline CDR1 reads KGHSH; CDR2 reads LQKENI. The V segment lost 1 base and the J segment 0 bases; nucleotides outside the gene matches: 2. The CDR3 is 16 residues long. The chain's CDR3 is CASSPQGATNTGELFF. DNA for the CDR3: TGTGCCAGCTCACCACAGGGGGCAACGAACACCGGGGAGCTGTTTTTT.

The rearrangement links TRBV5-6 to TRBJ1-6, with 7 bases lining up with TRBD1. This CDR3 is built from 16 residues. Germline lookup yields CDR1 SGHDT and CDR2 YYEEEE. V was pared by 4 bases and J by 0 bases, with 4 bases of the junction left unmatched. The CDR3: CASSKGQSSYNSPLHF. The DNA of the CDR3 is TGTGCCAGCAGCAAGGGACAGAGCTCCTATAATTCACCCCTCCACTTT.

This chain connects TRBV30 to TRBJ2-5; D gene ambiguous. Germline assignment: CDR1 GTSNPN and CDR2 SVGIG (reference sequence). CDR3 length: 14 residues. V lost 1 base, J lost 4 bases, and 13 bases lay in between. CDR3 sequence (DNA): TGTGCCTGGAGTGGAGGCACGACTGCAGAGACCCAGTACTTC. Protein sequence: CAWSGGTTAETQYF.

This clone occurred a few times. The chain has TRBV27 and TRBJ2-3; 12 positions match TRBD2. CDR3 length: 16 amino acids. The germline CDR1 and CDR2 sequences are MNHEY and SMNVEV (reference sequence). Germline trimming cut 4 bases from V and 5 bases from J; bases unmatched to any gene: 7. The DNA for the CDR3 is TGTGCCAGCAGTTCTAGCGGGAGGGCCGGTATAGATACGCAGTATTTT. Translation: CASSSSGRAGIDTQYF.

This clone was detected ten times or more. The gene calls are TRBV10-3 and TRBJ1-5; D uncertain. There are 14 residues in the CDR3. V lost 4 bases, J lost 5 bases, and 12 bases lay in between. Germline V lookup: CDR1 ENHRY, CDR2 SYGVKD. CDR3 nucleotide sequence: TGTGCCATCAGTGCCGGTAGCAAGGATCAGCCCCAGCATTTT. Translation: CAISAGSKDQPQHF.